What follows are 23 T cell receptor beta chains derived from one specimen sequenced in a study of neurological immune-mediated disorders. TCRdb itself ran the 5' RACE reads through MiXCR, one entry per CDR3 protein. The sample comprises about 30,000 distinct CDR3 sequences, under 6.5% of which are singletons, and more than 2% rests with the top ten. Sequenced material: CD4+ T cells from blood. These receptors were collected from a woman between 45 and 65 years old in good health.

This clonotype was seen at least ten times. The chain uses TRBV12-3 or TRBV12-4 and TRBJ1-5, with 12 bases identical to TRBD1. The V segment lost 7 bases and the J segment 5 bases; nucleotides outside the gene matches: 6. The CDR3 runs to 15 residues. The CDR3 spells CASTGTGGGYQPQHF. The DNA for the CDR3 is TGTGCCAGCACCGGGACAGGGGGCGGCTATCAGCCCCAGCATTTT.

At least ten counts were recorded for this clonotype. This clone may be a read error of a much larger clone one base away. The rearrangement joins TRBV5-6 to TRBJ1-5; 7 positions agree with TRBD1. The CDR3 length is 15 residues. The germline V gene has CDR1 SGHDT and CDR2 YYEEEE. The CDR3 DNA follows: TGTGTCAGCAGCTTGTTCCGACAGGGTGGGCAGCCCCAGCATTTT. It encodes CVSSLFRQGGQPQHF.

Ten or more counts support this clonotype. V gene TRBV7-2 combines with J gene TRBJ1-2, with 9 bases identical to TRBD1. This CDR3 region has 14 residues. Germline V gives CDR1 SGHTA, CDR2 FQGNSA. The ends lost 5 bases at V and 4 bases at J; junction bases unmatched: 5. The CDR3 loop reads CASSPGQGVYGYTF. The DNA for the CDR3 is TGTGCCAGCAGCCCGGGACAGGGTGTCTATGGCTACACCTTC.

For the CDR3, the DNA is TGTGCCACCAGTGATTTACTCCGGACAGCTTGGCATTTT. Translated, it gives CATSDLLRTAWHF. The V call is TRBV24-1, the J call TRBJ1-5; TRBD1 is a possible D gene (6 bases). The CDR3 is made up of 13 amino acids. The V and J ends lost 1 base and 15 bases respectively, with 15 bases between them. The germline V gene encodes CDR1 KGHDR and CDR2 SFDVKD.

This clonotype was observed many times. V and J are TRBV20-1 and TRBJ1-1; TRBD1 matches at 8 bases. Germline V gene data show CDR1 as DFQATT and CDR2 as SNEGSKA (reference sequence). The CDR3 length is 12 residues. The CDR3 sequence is CRVGQADTEAFF. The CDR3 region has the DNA TGCAGGGTGGGACAGGCGGACACTGAAGCTTTCTTT.

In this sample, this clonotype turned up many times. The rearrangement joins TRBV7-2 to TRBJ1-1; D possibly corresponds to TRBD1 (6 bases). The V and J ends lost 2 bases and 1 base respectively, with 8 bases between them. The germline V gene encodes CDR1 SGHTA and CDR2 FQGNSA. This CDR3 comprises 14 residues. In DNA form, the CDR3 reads TGTGCCAGCAGCTTAAAACAGGGGAACACTGAAGCTTTCTTT. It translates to CASSLKQGNTEAFF.

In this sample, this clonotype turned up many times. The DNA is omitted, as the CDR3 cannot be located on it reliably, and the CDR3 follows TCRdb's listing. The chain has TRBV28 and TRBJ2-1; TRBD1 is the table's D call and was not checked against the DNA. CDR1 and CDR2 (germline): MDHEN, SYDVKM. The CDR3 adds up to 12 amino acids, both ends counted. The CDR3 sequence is CASSLGTGTQFF.

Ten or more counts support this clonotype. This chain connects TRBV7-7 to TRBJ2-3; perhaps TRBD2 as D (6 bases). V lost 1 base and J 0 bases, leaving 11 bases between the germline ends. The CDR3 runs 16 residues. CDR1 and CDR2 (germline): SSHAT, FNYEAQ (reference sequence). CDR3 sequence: CASSLGRGSSTDTQYF. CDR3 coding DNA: TGTGCCAGCAGCTTAGGACGGGGGTCTAGCACAGATACGCAGTATTTT. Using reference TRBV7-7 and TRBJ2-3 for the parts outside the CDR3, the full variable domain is GAGVSQSPRYKVTKRGQDVTLRCDPISSHATLYWYQQALGQGPEFLTYFNYEAQPDKSGLPSDRFSAERPEGSISTLTIQRTEQRDSAMYRCASSLGRGSSTDTQYFGPGTRLTVL.

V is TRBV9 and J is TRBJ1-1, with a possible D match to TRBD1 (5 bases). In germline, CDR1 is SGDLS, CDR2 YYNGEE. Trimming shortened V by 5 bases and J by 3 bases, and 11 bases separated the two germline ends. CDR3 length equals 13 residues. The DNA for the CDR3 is TGTGCCAGCAGTTTTAGCAGGGACACTGAAGCTTTCTTT. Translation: CASSFSRDTEAFF.

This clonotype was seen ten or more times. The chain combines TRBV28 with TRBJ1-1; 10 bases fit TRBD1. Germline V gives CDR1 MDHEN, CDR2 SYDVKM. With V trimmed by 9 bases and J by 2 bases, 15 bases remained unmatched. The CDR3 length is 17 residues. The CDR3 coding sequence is TGTGCCAGTGCGACAGGGGGCGGCGGTCAACTAAACACTGAAGCTTTCTTT. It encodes CASATGGGGQLNTEAFF.

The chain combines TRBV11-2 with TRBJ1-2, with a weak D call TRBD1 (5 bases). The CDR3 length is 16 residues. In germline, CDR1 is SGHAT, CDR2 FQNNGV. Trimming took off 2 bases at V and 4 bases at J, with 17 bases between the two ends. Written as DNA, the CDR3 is TGTGCCAGCAGCTTATCAACCATGGGAGGGGCCTATGGCTACACCTTC. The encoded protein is CASSLSTMGGAYGYTF.

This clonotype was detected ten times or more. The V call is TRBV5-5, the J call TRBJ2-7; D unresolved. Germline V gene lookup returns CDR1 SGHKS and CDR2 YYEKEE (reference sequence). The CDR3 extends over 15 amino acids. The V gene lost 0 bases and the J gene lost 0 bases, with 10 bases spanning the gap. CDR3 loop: CASSLEPRSSYEQYF. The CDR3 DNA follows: TGTGCCAGCAGCTTGGAACCCCGAAGCTCCTACGAGCAGTACTTC.

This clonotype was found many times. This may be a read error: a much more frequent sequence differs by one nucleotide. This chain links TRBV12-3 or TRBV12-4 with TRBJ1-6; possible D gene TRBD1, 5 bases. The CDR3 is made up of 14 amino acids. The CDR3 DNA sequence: TGTGCCAGCAGTTTGGGGGGGTATAATTCACCCCCCCACTTT. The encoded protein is CASSLGGYNSPPHF.

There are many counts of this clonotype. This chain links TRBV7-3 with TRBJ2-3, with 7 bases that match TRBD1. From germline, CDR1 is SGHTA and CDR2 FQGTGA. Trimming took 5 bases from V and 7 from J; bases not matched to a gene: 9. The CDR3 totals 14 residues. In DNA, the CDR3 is TGTGCCAGCAGCCCCACAGGGGATCTCTATACGCAGTATTTT. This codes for CASSPTGDLYTQYF.

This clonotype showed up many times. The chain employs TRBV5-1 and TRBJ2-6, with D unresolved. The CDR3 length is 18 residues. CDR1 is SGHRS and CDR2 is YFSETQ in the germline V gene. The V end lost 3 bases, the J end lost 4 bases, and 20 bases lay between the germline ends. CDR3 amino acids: CASSSAFETVSGANVLTF. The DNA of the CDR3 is TGCGCCAGCAGCTCAGCCTTTGAAACAGTCTCAGGGGCCAACGTCCTGACTTTC. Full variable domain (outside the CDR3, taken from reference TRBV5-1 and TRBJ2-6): KAGVTQTPRYLIKTRGQQVTLSCSPISGHRSVSWYQQTPGQGLQFLFEYFSETQRNKGNFPGRFSGRQFSNSRSEMNVSTLELGDSALYLCASSSAFETVSGANVLTFGAGSRLTVL.

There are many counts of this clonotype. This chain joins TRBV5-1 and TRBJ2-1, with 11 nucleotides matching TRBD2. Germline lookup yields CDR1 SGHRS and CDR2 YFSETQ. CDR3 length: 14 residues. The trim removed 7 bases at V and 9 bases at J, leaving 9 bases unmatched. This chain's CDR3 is CASQPSGGHLEQFF. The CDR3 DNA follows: TGCGCCAGCCAGCCTAGCGGGGGGCACCTTGAGCAGTTCTTC.

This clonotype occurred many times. The CDR3 spells CASSDDEKLFF. In nucleotides, the CDR3 is TGTGCCAGCAGCGATGATGAAAAACTGTTTTTT. The chain combines TRBV14 with TRBJ1-4; no clear D. Germline-derived CDR1 and CDR2 are SGHDN and FVKESK. The CDR3 is 11 amino acids. The germline V and J ends were trimmed by 5 bases and 6 bases, with 4 bases remaining between them.

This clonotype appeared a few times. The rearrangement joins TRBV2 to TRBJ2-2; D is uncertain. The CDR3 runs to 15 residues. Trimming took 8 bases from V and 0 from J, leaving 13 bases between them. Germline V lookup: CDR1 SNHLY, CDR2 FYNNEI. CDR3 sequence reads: CASSTTVSNTGELFF. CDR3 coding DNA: TGTGCCAGCTCCACTACCGTTTCGAACACCGGGGAGCTGTTTTTT.

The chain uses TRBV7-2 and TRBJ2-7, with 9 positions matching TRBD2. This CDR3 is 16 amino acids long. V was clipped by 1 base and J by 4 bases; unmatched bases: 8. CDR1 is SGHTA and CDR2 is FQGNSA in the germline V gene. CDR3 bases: TGTGCCAGCAGCTTAGGGGCGGGAGGGCCATTTTACGAGCAGTACTTC. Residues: CASSLGAGGPFYEQYF. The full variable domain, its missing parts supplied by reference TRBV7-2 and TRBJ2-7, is GAGVSQSPSNKVTEKGKDVELRCDPISGHTALYWYRQSLGQGLEFLIYFQGNSAPDKSGLPSDRFSAERTGGSVSTLTIQRTQQEDSAVYLCASSLGAGGPFYEQYFGPGTRLTVT.

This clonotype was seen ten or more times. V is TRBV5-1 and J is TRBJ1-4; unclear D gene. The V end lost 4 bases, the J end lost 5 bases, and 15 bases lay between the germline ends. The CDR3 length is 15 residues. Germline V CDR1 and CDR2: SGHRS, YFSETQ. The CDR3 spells CASSLRTDINEKLFF. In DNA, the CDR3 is TGCGCCAGCAGCCTCAGGACCGATATCAATGAAAAACTGTTTTTT.

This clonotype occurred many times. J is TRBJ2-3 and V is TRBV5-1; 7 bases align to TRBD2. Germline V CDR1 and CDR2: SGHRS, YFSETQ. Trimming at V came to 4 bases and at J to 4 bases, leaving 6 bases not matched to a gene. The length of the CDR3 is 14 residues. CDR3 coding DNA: TGCGCCAGCAGCCTGAGCGGGACGCCAGATACGCAGTATTTT. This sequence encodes CASSLSGTPDTQYF.

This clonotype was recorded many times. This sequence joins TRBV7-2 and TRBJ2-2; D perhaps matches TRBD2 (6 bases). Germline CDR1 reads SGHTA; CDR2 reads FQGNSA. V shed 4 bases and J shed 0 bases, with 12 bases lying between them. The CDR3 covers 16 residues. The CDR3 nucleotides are TGTGCCAGCAGCTCGGGGGTTCCCGCGAACACCGGGGAGCTGTTTTTT. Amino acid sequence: CASSSGVPANTGELFF.

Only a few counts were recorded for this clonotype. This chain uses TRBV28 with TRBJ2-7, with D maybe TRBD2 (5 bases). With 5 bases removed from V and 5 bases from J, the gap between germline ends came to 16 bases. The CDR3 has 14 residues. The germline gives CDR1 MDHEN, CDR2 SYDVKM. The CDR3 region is CASSGEGRRNEQYF. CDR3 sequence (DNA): TGTGCCAGCAGTGGAGAGGGCAGAAGGAACGAGCAGTACTTC.